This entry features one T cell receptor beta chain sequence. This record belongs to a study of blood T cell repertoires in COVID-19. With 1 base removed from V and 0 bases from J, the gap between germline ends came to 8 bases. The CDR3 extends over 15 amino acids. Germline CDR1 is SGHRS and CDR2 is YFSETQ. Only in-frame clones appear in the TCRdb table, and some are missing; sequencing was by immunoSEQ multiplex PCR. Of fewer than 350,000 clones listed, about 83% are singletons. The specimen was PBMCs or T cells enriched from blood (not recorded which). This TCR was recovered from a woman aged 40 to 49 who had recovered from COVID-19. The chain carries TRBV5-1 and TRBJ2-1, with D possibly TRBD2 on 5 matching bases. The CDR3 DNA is TGCGCCAGCAGCTTGCAGCGGAGCTCCTACAATGAGCAGTTCTTC. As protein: CASSLQRSSYNEQFF.